This T cell receptor beta chain was found in a study of vaccination and CD4 T cells after COVID-19. The Oncomine TCR Beta short-read assay was what sequenced the DNA obtained from cultured CD4+ T cells. TCRdb processed the PCR reads anew with MiXCR; each CDR3 protein has one entry. In the table there are over 10,000 distinct CDR3 sequences, roughly 30% of which are singletons. Described treatment: roughly nine-day PBMC culture with coronavirus spike peptide pools or control peptides (ViraFEST assay). Germline V gene lookup returns CDR1 MNHEY and CDR2 SVGAGI. The CDR3 totals 14 residues. Worth noting for this clonotype: Its antigen remains unknown. A junction end diverges from the germline sequence, so it may reflect a read error.

The genes are TRBV6-5 and TRBJ1-2; D ambiguous. This TCR was recovered from a human donor who received a COVID-19 vaccine. Sequenced material: CD4+ T cells from blood, cultured in vitro, taken before SARS-CoV-2 vaccination. DNA for the CDR3: TGTGCCAGCAATTACTCGGTTGTAGCGGATGGCTACACCTTC. This codes for CASNYSVVADGYTF.